This TCR beta chain comes out of a study of STAT5B mutations in CD4+ large granular lymphocyte leukemia. Whole-study results and caveats: Patient CD4-sorted repertoires looked more clonal than healthy CD4+ repertoires, even without putative leukemic clones.

Method: immunoSEQ multiplex PCR; TCRdb's copy keeps in-frame clones and lacks some. The top ten clones hold more than 0.35% of a sample with fewer than 35,000 clones, about 71% of them seen once. V lost 1 base, J lost 2 bases, and 9 bases lay in between. Germline V gene lookup returns CDR1 SGHRS and CDR2 YFSETQ. CDR3 length: 14 amino acids. Comment on this clone: Its antigen is still unknown.

The receptor was isolated from a human donor in good health. The sample was CD4+ T cells from blood buffy coats. The chain couples TRBV5-1 to TRBJ2-5; D is uncertain. CDR3 residues: CASSLRQVQETQYF. In DNA, the CDR3 is TGCGCCAGCAGCTTGCGGCAGGTACAAGAGACCCAGTACTTC.